This T cell receptor (beta chain) was recovered during a study of T cell repertoires in aging, cancer and after chemotherapy. Turning to the study itself: Six age groups, ranging from 30 or younger to 70 or older, included the donors. Patients with glioblastoma brain tumors were sampled before and after temozolomide-based therapy.

Germline loops: CDR1 SEHNR, CDR2 FQNEAQ (reference sequence). This CDR3 region has 14 residues. Study-level results: The repertoire data cannot show anything about immunological memory following chemotherapy. Median generation probability rose over the chemotherapy interval in each cancer cohort, suggesting rebound thymic output.

A note on this clonotype: Its antigen is still unknown.

Rearranged V-D-J TRB sequences were amplified with a mixed TRB-A/B primer pool. TCRdb reanalysed the multiplex PCR reads using MiXCR and keeps one entry per CDR3 protein. Of around 4,900 distinct CDR3 sequences listed, under 70% are singletons. TCR beta rearrangements were amplified from peripheral blood genomic DNA. The gene calls are TRBV7-9 and TRBJ2-7; D is possibly TRBD1 (8 bases). The end of the DNA fits TRBJ2-1 better, so the J call may be wrong. The clonotype comes from a human donor with a solid tumor. Material: blood. CDR3 sequence: CASSYRTGRAEQFF. CDR3 DNA sequence: TGTGCCAGCAGCTACCGGACAGGGAGGGCTGAGCAGTTCTTC.